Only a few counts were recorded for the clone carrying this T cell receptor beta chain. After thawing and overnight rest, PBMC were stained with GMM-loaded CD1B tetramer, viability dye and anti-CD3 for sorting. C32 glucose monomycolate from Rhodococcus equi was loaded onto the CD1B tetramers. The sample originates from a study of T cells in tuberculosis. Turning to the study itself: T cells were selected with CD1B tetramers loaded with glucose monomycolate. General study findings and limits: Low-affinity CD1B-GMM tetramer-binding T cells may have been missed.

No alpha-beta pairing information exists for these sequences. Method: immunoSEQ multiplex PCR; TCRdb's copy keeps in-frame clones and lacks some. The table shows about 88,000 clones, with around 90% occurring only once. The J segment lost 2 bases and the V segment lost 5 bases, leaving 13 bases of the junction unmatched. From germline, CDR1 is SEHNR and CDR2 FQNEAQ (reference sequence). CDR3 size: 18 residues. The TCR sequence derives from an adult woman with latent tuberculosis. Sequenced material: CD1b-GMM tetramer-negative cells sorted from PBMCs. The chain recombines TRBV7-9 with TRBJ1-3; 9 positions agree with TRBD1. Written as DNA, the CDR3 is TGTGCCAGCAGCAACGTGTGGGGGGACAGGGCGACTGGAAACACCATATATTTT. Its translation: CASSNVWGDRATGNTIYF.